This is a list of T cell receptor beta chains from one sample in a study of metastatic and nonmetastatic thyroid tumors. From the PCR reads, TCRdb re-called clones with MiXCR. The sample lists over 7,000 clones, 31% occurring once. The specimen was tumor tissue. These receptors all stem from a female donor with papillary thyroid cancer or a benign thyroid nodule (not recorded which). Some clones in this sample may be carry-over from other donors' samples. CDR3s include the opening cysteine and the closing phenylalanine or tryptophan. The D gene is left open where the match is weak. Only part of the rows carry a size: once, few, many, or a class if the clone is expanded.

d_call | clone_size | j_call | v_call | cdr3_aa | cdr3_nt
TRBD2 | many | TRBJ2-2 | TRBV19 | CASLPTSGSSGELFF | TGTGCCAGTCTGCCCACTAGCGGGAGTTCCGGGGAGCTGTTTTTT
- | medium-sized | TRBJ2-1 | TRBV20-1 | CSARVPTGSYNEQFF | TGCAGTGCTAGAGTCCCAACGGGCTCCTACAATGAGCAGTTCTTC
- | - | TRBJ2-1 | TRBV20-1 | CSARDLSGVAINEQFF | TGCAGTGCTAGAGATCTTTCGGGAGTGGCCATCAATGAGCAGTTCTTC
- | - | TRBJ2-7 | TRBV11-2 | CASTNSYEQYF | TGTGCCAGCACCAACTCCTACGAGCAGTACTTC
- | - | TRBJ2-1 | TRBV6-2/TRBV6-3 | CASSLGNEQFF | TGTGCCAGCAGCTTAGGCAACGAGCAGTTCTTC
- | many | TRBJ2-2 | TRBV24-1 | CATSDLEAIGELLF | TGTGCCACCAGTGACCTTGAGGCAATCGGGGAGCTGCTTTTT
- | few | TRBJ1-2 | TRBV2 | CASSEGWWYGYTF | TGTGCCAGCAGTGAAGGGTGGTGGTATGGCTACACCTTC
- | few | TRBJ2-1 | TRBV27 | CASRPTSAPSHEQFF | TGTGCCAGCAGACCAACTAGTGCACCATCCCATGAGCAGTTCTTC
TRBD2 | once | TRBJ2-7 | TRBV3-1 | CASSRGLAGVYEQYF | TGTGCCAGCAGCCGAGGACTAGCGGGGGTGTACGAGCAGTACTTC
- | - | TRBJ1-3 | TRBV28 | CASSPPGARNTIYF | TGTGCCAGCAGTCCCCCAGGGGCGAGAAACACCATATATTTT
- | - | TRBJ2-2 | TRBV11-3 | CASSSGSRRTGELFF | TGTGCCAGCAGCTCGGGGTCTCGCCGGACCGGGGAGCTGTTTTTT
- | medium-sized | TRBJ1-2 | TRBV7-3 | CASSLDPNYGYTF | TGTGCCAGCAGCCTTGATCCTAACTATGGCTACACCTTC
TRBD2 | few | TRBJ2-2 | TRBV6-2/TRBV6-3 | CASSSRKAGAMGELFF | TGTGCCAGCAGTTCCCGAAAAGCGGGAGCTATGGGGGAGCTGTTTTTT
- | - | TRBJ2-5 | TRBV5-1 | CASSLIGQSQETQYF | TGCGCCAGCAGCTTGATTGGACAGAGCCAAGAGACCCAGTACTTC
TRBD1 | few | TRBJ1-1 | TRBV12-3/TRBV12-4 | CASSDRGAEAFF | TGTGCCAGCAGTGACAGGGGCGCTGAAGCTTTCTTT
- | few | TRBJ1-6 | TRBV28 | CASRGLGSYNSPLHF | TGTGCCAGCAGGGGTTTAGGCTCCTATAATTCACCCCTCCACTTT